These 13 T cell receptor beta chains came from one sample sequenced in a study of early T cells in non-severe SARS-CoV-2 infection. TCRdb redid the calling of the 5' RACE reads with MiXCR, one entry per CDR3 protein. Of some 33,000 distinct CDR3 sequences in the sample, approximately 5% were seen once. The sequencing input was whole blood. All receptors come from an adult who was a healthcare worker with PCR-confirmed SARS-CoV-2 infection or an uninfected control (not recorded which).

Ten or more counts support this clonotype. This rearrangement joins TRBV28 to TRBJ2-5; D ambiguous. The CDR3 extends over 14 amino acids. V lost 5 bases and J 7 bases, leaving 17 bases between the germline ends. CDR1 and CDR2 from the germline V gene are MDHEN and SYDVKM. As DNA, the CDR3 is TGTGCCAGCAGTCCTGTCGGTGCGGAAGTGACCCAGTACTTC. It yields the protein CASSPVGAEVTQYF.

This clonotype showed up just a few times. V is TRBV5-4 and J is TRBJ2-5, with D perhaps TRBD2 (5 bases). The ends were cut back, 2 bases at V and 5 bases at J, with 7 bases in the middle. This CDR3 region has 12 residues. The germline gives CDR1 SGHNT, CDR2 YYREEE (reference sequence). Here the CDR3 reads CASSFPGETQYF. CDR3 bases: TGTGCCAGCAGCTTCCCGGGGGAGACCCAGTACTTC.

This clonotype was recorded many times. This chain uses TRBV19 with TRBJ1-2; D uncertain. The CDR3 extends over 15 amino acids. The germline V and J ends were trimmed by 4 bases and 4 bases, with 16 bases remaining between them. Per the germline V gene, CDR1 is LNHDA and CDR2 is SQIVND (reference sequence). The CDR3 loop reads CASSTVRRGSYGYTF. For the CDR3, the DNA is TGTGCCAGTAGTACCGTTCGGCGTGGGAGCTATGGCTACACCTTC.

This clonotype was counted between two and nine times. The chain carries TRBV11-3 and TRBJ1-1; D ambiguous. The V and J ends lost 0 bases and 9 bases respectively, with 11 bases between them. Germline V gives CDR1 SGHNT, CDR2 YENEEA. The CDR3 loop spans 13 amino acids. CDR3 in DNA: TGTGCCAGCAGCTTAGATCTCCCCCAACAAGCTTTCTTT. Its protein product is CASSLDLPQQAFF.

This clonotype was found many times. V and J are TRBV29-1 and TRBJ2-5; 9 nucleotides align to TRBD1. This CDR3 region has 13 residues. From germline, CDR1 is SQVTM and CDR2 ANQGSEA. V was clipped by 4 bases and J by 5 bases; unmatched bases: 5. CDR3 DNA: TGCAGCGTTGCTACAGGGGGCATGGAGACCCAGTACTTC. This translates into CSVATGGMETQYF.

This chain links TRBV4-2 with TRBJ2-2; D remains ambiguous. The CDR3 extends over 15 amino acids. CDR1 and CDR2 (germline): LGHNA, YNFKEQ. Trimming removed 0 bases at V and 4 bases at J, with 9 bases between. The CDR3: CASSQDRSSTGELFF. The DNA of the CDR3 is TGTGCCAGCAGCCAAGATCGGAGTAGCACCGGGGAGCTGTTTTTT.

This clonotype was detected a few times. The rearrangement links TRBV5-1 to TRBJ2-1, with TRBD2 matching over 10 bases. The germline V gene encodes CDR1 SGHRS and CDR2 YFSETQ. J was trimmed by 4 bases and V by 4 bases; bases with no gene match: 11. The length of the CDR3 is 17 residues. CDR3 bases: TGCGCCAGCAGCGCGCCTTCTAGCGGGGGCGCTTACAATGAGCAGTTCTTC. It encodes CASSAPSSGGAYNEQFF.

In its sample, this clonotype was seen a few times. This chain links TRBV24-1 with TRBJ2-4; D gene ambiguous. The ends were cut back, 1 base at V and 0 bases at J, with 15 bases in the middle. This CDR3 comprises 18 residues. Per the germline V gene, CDR1 is KGHDR and CDR2 is SFDVKD. CDR3 loop: CATSDLRQASLAKNIQYF. The CDR3 bases are TGTGCCACCAGTGATTTAAGGCAGGCCTCCCTAGCCAAAAACATTCAGTACTTC.

This clonotype has only a few counts. The chain couples TRBV19 to TRBJ1-5; D is possibly TRBD1 (6 bases). Germline CDR1 is LNHDA and CDR2 is SQIVND (reference sequence). The CDR3 sequence is 14 residues long. Trimming took 9 bases from V and 0 from J, leaving 12 bases between them. The CDR3 is CASDQGYSNQPQHF. The CDR3 DNA reads TGTGCCAGCGATCAGGGGTATAGCAATCAGCCCCAGCATTTT.

The J gene is TRBJ1-4, the V gene TRBV28; 7 bases agree with TRBD1. V gave up 6 bases and J gave up 0 bases; unmatched junction bases: 10. Germline lookup yields CDR1 MDHEN and CDR2 SYDVKM. The length of the CDR3 is 17 residues. Here the CDR3 DNA reads TGTGCCAGCAGCAGGGGGGGACAGTGGACAACTAATGAAAAACTGTTTTTT. It is translated as CASSRGGQWTTNEKLFF.

J is TRBJ2-7 and V is TRBV10-3; perhaps TRBD2 as D (6 bases). Germline CDR1 and CDR2: ENHRY and SYGVKD. Trimming pared 10 bases from V and 3 bases from J, leaving 13 bases between. This CDR3 region has 12 residues. Written as DNA, the CDR3 is TGTGCCACCCACGGAGGGAACTACGAGCAGTACTTC. Amino acid sequence: CATHGGNYEQYF.

This clonotype was counted many times. This rearrangement joins TRBV20-1 to TRBJ2-3; no clear D. Trimming shortened V by 3 bases and J by 4 bases, and 14 bases separated the two germline ends. The CDR3 runs 14 residues. Germline CDR1 DFQATT, CDR2 SNEGSKA (reference sequence). CDR3 protein: CSASQQRWADTQYF. CDR3 sequence (DNA): TGCAGTGCTAGTCAGCAGAGGTGGGCAGATACGCAGTATTTT.

The chain links TRBV6-6 to TRBJ2-5; 7 bases fit TRBD2. The CDR3 length is 14 residues. Germline loops: CDR1 MNHNY, CDR2 SVGAGI (reference sequence). Germline trimming cut 8 bases from V and 5 bases from J; bases unmatched to any gene: 11. The CDR3 is CASLLRQGGETQYF. The CDR3 bases are TGTGCCAGCCTACTGCGGCAGGGAGGGGAGACCCAGTACTTC.